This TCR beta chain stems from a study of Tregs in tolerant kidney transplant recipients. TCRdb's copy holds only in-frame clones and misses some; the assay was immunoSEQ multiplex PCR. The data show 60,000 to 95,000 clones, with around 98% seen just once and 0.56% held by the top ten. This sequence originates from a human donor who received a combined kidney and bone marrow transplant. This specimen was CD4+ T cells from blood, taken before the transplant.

The CDR3 loop reads CASSQGRTSGSEGQETQYF. DNA of the CDR3: TGCGCCAGCAGCCAAGGGCGGACTAGCGGTTCCGAGGGGCAAGAGACCCAGTACTTC. V and J are TRBV4-1 and TRBJ2-5; 10 bases are shared with TRBD2. V trimming: 1 base; J trimming: 2 bases; junction bases outside the gene matches: 13. Germline V gene sequence: CDR1 MGHRA, CDR2 YSYEKL. The CDR3 loop spans 19 amino acids.